Listed below are T cell receptor beta chains from one sample, sequenced in a study of sequential checkpoint blockade in melanoma. The method was immunoSEQ multiplex PCR; TCRdb's version includes in-frame clones alone and lacks a portion of them. The data hold over 10,000 clones, with approximately 62% observed a single time. The sequenced sample was CD8+ T cells sorted from blood (inferred from file names), obtained from a patient given nivolumab and ipilimumab in sequence. Every receptor here comes from a human donor with melanoma. CDR3s include the opening cysteine and the closing phenylalanine or tryptophan. A D gene is named only where the DNA matches it firmly. Size values are once, few and many counts, or a class for expanded clones, and some rows have none.

v_gene: TRBV7-2
d_gene: TRBD2
j_gene: TRBJ2-5
abundance: NA
CDR3nt: TGTGCCAGCAGTTTAAATAGCGGGGGGGCTGAGACCCAGTACTTC
CDR3aa: CASSLNSGGAETQYF

v_gene: TRBV7-2
d_gene: NA
j_gene: TRBJ2-5
abundance: NA
CDR3nt: TGTGCCAGCAGCTTAGAAAGCGTGAGGGAGACCCAGTACTTC
CDR3aa: CASSLESVRETQYF

v_gene: TRBV7-6
d_gene: TRBD1
j_gene: TRBJ2-5
abundance: NA
CDR3nt: TGTGCCAGCAGCTCTTATCCCGGGACAGGAGAGACCCAGTACTTC
CDR3aa: CASSSYPGTGETQYF

v_gene: TRBV27
d_gene: TRBD2
j_gene: TRBJ2-7
abundance: NA
CDR3nt: TGTGCCAGCAGTTTAGGGACTAGCGGCTACGAGCAGTACTTC
CDR3aa: CASSLGTSGYEQYF

v_gene: TRBV19
d_gene: NA
j_gene: TRBJ2-1
abundance: NA
CDR3nt: TGTGCCAGCCGACTAGGGCTTGAGCAGTTCTTC
CDR3aa: CASRLGLEQFF

v_gene: TRBV28
d_gene: NA
j_gene: TRBJ2-2
abundance: NA
CDR3nt: TGTGCCAGCAGTTTCACAACTACGAACACCGGGGAGCTGTTTTTT
CDR3aa: CASSFTTTNTGELFF

v_gene: TRBV27
d_gene: NA
j_gene: TRBJ2-6
abundance: NA
CDR3nt: TGTGCCAGCAGTTTGGGGAGGCCTGGGGCCAACGTCCTGACTTTC
CDR3aa: CASSLGRPGANVLTF

v_gene: TRBV5-1
d_gene: TRBD1
j_gene: TRBJ2-4
abundance: NA
CDR3nt: TGCGCCAGCAGCTGGGGACAGGGGAACATTCAGTACTTC
CDR3aa: CASSWGQGNIQYF

v_gene: TRBV28
d_gene: NA
j_gene: TRBJ1-5
abundance: once
CDR3nt: TGTGCCAGCAGTCCCACGCGGGACCCCCAGCATTTT
CDR3aa: CASSPTRDPQHF

v_gene: TRBV2
d_gene: TRBD1
j_gene: TRBJ1-1
abundance: NA
CDR3nt: TGTGCCAGCAGTGAACGGGCCCCCGGGACAGGCGCAGAAGTAGCTTTCTTT
CDR3aa: CASSERAPGTGAEVAFF

v_gene: TRBV11-2
d_gene: TRBD2
j_gene: TRBJ2-7
abundance: few
CDR3nt: TGTGCCAGCAGCTTATATTCTGGAGCTAGCGGGACCAACGAGCAGTACTTC
CDR3aa: CASSLYSGASGTNEQYF

v_gene: TRBV7-3
d_gene: NA
j_gene: TRBJ2-7
abundance: once
CDR3nt: TGTGCCAGCAGCCAGGGGCCCGGGTACGAGCAGTACTTC
CDR3aa: CASSQGPGYEQYF

v_gene: TRBV4-2
d_gene: TRBD1
j_gene: TRBJ1-4
abundance: NA
CDR3nt: TGTGCCAGCAGCCAAGCCTCCGGAGGTCAGGGGGATGAAAAACTGTTTTTT
CDR3aa: CASSQASGGQGDEKLFF

v_gene: TRBV6-1
d_gene: TRBD2
j_gene: TRBJ2-5
abundance: NA
CDR3nt: TGTGCCAGCAGTGAACGGAGACTAGCGGGAGCAAGAGAGACCCAGTACTTC
CDR3aa: CASSERRLAGARETQYF

v_gene: TRBV9
d_gene: TRBD2
j_gene: TRBJ2-1
abundance: medium-sized
CDR3nt: TGTGCCAGCAGCGGAGGACTAGCATTTGAGCAGTTCTTC
CDR3aa: CASSGGLAFEQFF

v_gene: TRBV11-2
d_gene: TRBD2
j_gene: TRBJ2-7
abundance: NA
CDR3nt: TGTGCCAGCAGCCTTGGACTAGCGAACTCCTACGAGCAGTACTTC
CDR3aa: CASSLGLANSYEQYF

v_gene: TRBV7-9
d_gene: TRBD1
j_gene: TRBJ1-1
abundance: few
CDR3nt: TGTGCCAGTAGCGACAGGGGAGCTTACACTGAAGCTTTCTTT
CDR3aa: CASSDRGAYTEAFF

v_gene: TRBV29-1
d_gene: TRBD2
j_gene: TRBJ2-7
abundance: NA
CDR3nt: TGCAGCATTGCGGGACTAGGTCTCTCCTACGAGCAGTACTTC
CDR3aa: CSIAGLGLSYEQYF

v_gene: TRBV6-1
d_gene: NA
j_gene: TRBJ2-7
abundance: NA
CDR3nt: TGTGCCAGCAGTGAAGTCGCACCCTCCTACGAGCAGTACTTC
CDR3aa: CASSEVAPSYEQYF

v_gene: TRBV29-1
d_gene: TRBD1
j_gene: TRBJ2-5
abundance: NA
CDR3nt: TGCAGCGTTGTGCTAGCACAGGGGGCGGTATGGGAGACCCAGTACTTC
CDR3aa: CSVVLAQGAVWETQYF

v_gene: TRBV10-3
d_gene: TRBD2
j_gene: TRBJ2-2
abundance: NA
CDR3nt: TGTGCCATCCTTGCGGGAGAGAACACCGGGGAGCTGTTTTTT
CDR3aa: CAILAGENTGELFF

v_gene: TRBV11-3
d_gene: NA
j_gene: TRBJ1-1
abundance: NA
CDR3nt: TGTGCCAGCAGCCCAGAGGGAGGGAACACTGAAGCTTTCTTT
CDR3aa: CASSPEGGNTEAFF

v_gene: TRBV7-9
d_gene: NA
j_gene: TRBJ1-2
abundance: NA
CDR3nt: TGTGCCAGCAGCTTAGCACTGGACAGCACTAACTATGGCTACACCTTC
CDR3aa: CASSLALDSTNYGYTF

v_gene: TRBV6-5
d_gene: TRBD2
j_gene: TRBJ2-1
abundance: NA
CDR3nt: TGTGCCAGCAGTTACTCGGCGGGGGGATCCTACAATGAGCAGTTCTTC
CDR3aa: CASSYSAGGSYNEQFF

v_gene: TRBV5-5
d_gene: TRBD2
j_gene: TRBJ2-7
abundance: NA
CDR3nt: TGTGCCAGCAGTTTTAGCGGGAGTTCCTACGAGCAGTACTTC
CDR3aa: CASSFSGSSYEQYF

v_gene: TRBV28
d_gene: TRBD1
j_gene: TRBJ2-7
abundance: NA
CDR3nt: TGTGCCAGCAGTGTCCCGGGACAGGGACCAAACTACGAGCAGTACTTC
CDR3aa: CASSVPGQGPNYEQYF